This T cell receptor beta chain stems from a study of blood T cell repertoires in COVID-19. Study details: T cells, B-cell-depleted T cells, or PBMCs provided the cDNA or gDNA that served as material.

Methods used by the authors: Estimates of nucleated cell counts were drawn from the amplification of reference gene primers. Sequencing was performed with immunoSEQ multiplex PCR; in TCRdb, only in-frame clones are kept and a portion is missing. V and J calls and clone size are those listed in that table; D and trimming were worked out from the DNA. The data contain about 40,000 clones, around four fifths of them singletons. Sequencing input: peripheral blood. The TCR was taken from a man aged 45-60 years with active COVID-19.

The CDR3 sequence is CASSKQTGTGIAYEQYF. The CDR3 coding sequence is TGCGCCAGCAGCAAACAGACCGGGACAGGGATCGCGTACGAGCAGTACTTC. The chain carries TRBV5-1 and TRBJ2-7, with 9 bases lining up with TRBD1. The germline V gene has CDR1 SGHRS and CDR2 YFSETQ. The trim removed 4 bases at V and 4 bases at J, leaving 15 bases unmatched. The CDR3 covers 17 residues.